These 10 T cell receptor beta chains came from one sample sequenced in a study of CD8 T cells in Susac syndrome. The RNA, about 0.45 to 1 ug, was put through reverse transcription using random hexamers. One entry per CDR3 protein, called by TCRdb with MiXCR from the immunoSEQ multiplex PCR reads. This table holds around 130,000 distinct CDR3 sequences, 80% to 85% found once. Sequencing was carried out using CD8+ T cells from PBMCs. These receptors all stem from a human donor with multiple sclerosis.

The gene calls are TRBV16 and TRBJ1-1; no clear D. The CDR3 length is 13 residues. In germline, CDR1 is KGHSY, CDR2 FQNENV. The V gene lost 3 bases and the J gene lost 7 bases, with 12 bases spanning the gap. The CDR3 sequence: CASSHLLWGEAFF. The CDR3 DNA reads TGTGCCAGCAGCCACTTATTATGGGGTGAAGCTTTCTTT.

V gene TRBV6-5 combines with J gene TRBJ2-5; TRBD1 or TRBD2 may be the D gene (6 bases each). V was cut by 1 base and J by 1 base, with 22 bases left in between. CDR3 length equals 19 residues. Germline assignment: CDR1 MNHEY and CDR2 SVGAGI. CDR3 loop: CASSYFAGGGPGPQETQYF. The DNA of the CDR3 is TGTGCCAGCAGTTACTTTGCGGGTGGGGGGCCCGGGCCCCAAGAGACCCAGTACTTC.

This chain joins TRBV4-1 and TRBJ2-2; 10 nucleotides align to TRBD2. Germline CDR1 reads MGHRA; CDR2 reads YSYEKL. CDR3 length: 18 amino acids. The V segment lost 0 bases and the J segment 0 bases; nucleotides outside the gene matches: 4. The CDR3 coding sequence is TGCGCCAGCAGCCAAGATGGAGCGGGGGGGCCGAACACCGGGGAGCTGTTTTTT. Protein product: CASSQDGAGGPNTGELFF.

CDR3 sequence: CASMGDNEQFF. CDR3 DNA: TGTGCCAGTATGGGGGACAATGAGCAGTTCTTC. The chain links TRBV19 to TRBJ2-1; D may be TRBD1 or TRBD2 (5 bases each). Germline V gene lookup returns CDR1 LNHDA and CDR2 SQIVND (reference sequence). V was clipped by 7 bases and J by 5 bases, with 6 bases between them. This CDR3 comprises 11 residues.

The CDR3 region is CASSLGTGTYYGYTF. The CDR3 nucleotides are TGTGCCAGCAGCTTAGGTACGGGTACCTATTATGGCTACACCTTC. This chain joins TRBV7-9 and TRBJ1-2; D call uncertain. CDR1 and CDR2 (germline): SEHNR, FQNEAQ (reference sequence). V was pared by 1 base and J by 5 bases, with 14 bases between. The CDR3 loop spans 15 amino acids.

The V call is TRBV19, the J call TRBJ1-2; no definite D call. Germline CDR1 reads LNHDA; CDR2 reads SQIVND (reference sequence). The CDR3 length is 19 residues. The V end lost 1 base, the J end lost 6 bases, and 27 bases lay between the germline ends. In DNA form, the CDR3 reads TGTGCCAGTAGTATAGGTTTTTGGGGATCCCTACAAGATTCAAATGGCTACACCTTC. Protein product: CASSIGFWGSLQDSNGYTF.

The gene calls are TRBV9 and TRBJ2-1; D possibly corresponds to TRBD2 (7 bases). This CDR3 region has 14 residues. The V gene lost 2 bases and the J gene lost 5 bases, with 11 bases spanning the gap. CDR1 is SGDLS, CDR2 YYNGEE, per germline. The CDR3 loop is CASSVGGGNNEQFF. CDR3 coding DNA: TGTGCCAGCAGCGTGGGCGGGGGCAACAATGAGCAGTTCTTC.

The chain uses TRBV6-1 and TRBJ1-3; a weak D match, TRBD1 (6 bases). Germline V gives CDR1 MNHNS, CDR2 SASEGT. The CDR3 has 16 amino acids. V lost 5 bases, J lost 1 base, and 15 bases lay in between. The CDR3 sequence: CASSPRRGASGNTIYF. The CDR3 DNA sequence: TGTGCCAGCAGTCCCCGTAGGGGGGCATCTGGAAACACCATATATTTT.

The chain links TRBV9 to TRBJ2-3; TRBD1 or TRBD2 may be the D gene (5 bases each). V lost 3 bases, J lost 2 bases, and 16 bases lay in between. The CDR3 spans 16 residues. From germline, CDR1 is SGDLS and CDR2 YYNGEE. CDR3: CASSATGTPVTDTQYF. The CDR3 DNA reads as TGTGCCAGCAGCGCCACCGGGACGCCAGTCACAGATACGCAGTATTTT.

This clonotype has a handful of counts. The chain links TRBV4-3 to TRBJ2-3, with 11 bases matching TRBD2. CDR1 and CDR2 from the germline V gene are LGHNA and YSLEER. The CDR3 covers 14 residues. V gave up 3 bases and J gave up 4 bases; unmatched junction bases: 0. The CDR3: CASSQGLAADTQYF. DNA of the CDR3: TGCGCCAGCAGCCAGGGACTAGCGGCAGATACGCAGTATTTT.